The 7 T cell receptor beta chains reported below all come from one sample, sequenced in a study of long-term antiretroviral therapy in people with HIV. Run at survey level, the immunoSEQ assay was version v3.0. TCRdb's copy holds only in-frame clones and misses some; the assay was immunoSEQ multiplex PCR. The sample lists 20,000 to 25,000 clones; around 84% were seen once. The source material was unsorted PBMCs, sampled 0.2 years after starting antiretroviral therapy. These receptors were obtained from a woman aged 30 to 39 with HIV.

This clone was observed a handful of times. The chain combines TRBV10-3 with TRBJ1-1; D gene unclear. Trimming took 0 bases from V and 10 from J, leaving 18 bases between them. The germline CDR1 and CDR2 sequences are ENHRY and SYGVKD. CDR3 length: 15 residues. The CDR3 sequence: CAISESKDSRSAAFF. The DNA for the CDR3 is TGTGCCATCAGTGAGTCGAAAGACTCCCGCTCGGCAGCTTTCTTT.

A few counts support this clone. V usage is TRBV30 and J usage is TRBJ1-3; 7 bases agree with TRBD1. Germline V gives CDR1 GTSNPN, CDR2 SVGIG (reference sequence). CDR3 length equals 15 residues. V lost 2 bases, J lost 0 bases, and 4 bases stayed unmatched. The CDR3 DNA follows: TGTGCCTGGAGTAAAACAGGGGTCTCTGGAAACACCATATATTTT. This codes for CAWSKTGVSGNTIYF. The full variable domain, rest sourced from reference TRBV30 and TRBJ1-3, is SQTIHQWPATLVQPVGSPLSLECTVEGTSNPNLYWYRQAAGRGLQLLFYSVGIGQISSEVPQNLSASRPQDRQFILSSKKLLLSDSGFYLCAWSKTGVSGNTIYFGEGSWLTVV.

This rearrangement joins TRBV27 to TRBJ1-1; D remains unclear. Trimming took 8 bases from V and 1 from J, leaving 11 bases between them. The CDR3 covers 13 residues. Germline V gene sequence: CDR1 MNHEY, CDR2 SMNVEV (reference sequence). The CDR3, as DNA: TGTGCCAGCGGGTCGGGGAGGAACACTGAAGCTTTCTTT. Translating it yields CASGSGRNTEAFF.

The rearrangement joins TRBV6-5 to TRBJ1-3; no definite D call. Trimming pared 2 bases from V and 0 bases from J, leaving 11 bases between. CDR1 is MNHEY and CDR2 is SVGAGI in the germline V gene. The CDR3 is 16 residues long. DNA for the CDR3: TGTGCCAGCAGTTACAGCCCCGAGGGCTCTGGAAACACCATATATTTT. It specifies CASSYSPEGSGNTIYF.

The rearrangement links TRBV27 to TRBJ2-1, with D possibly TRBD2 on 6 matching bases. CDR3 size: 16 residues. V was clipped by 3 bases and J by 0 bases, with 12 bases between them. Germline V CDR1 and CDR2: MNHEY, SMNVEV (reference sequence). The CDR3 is CASSLEGYASYNEQFF. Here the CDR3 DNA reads TGTGCCAGCAGTTTGGAGGGGTATGCCTCCTACAATGAGCAGTTCTTC.

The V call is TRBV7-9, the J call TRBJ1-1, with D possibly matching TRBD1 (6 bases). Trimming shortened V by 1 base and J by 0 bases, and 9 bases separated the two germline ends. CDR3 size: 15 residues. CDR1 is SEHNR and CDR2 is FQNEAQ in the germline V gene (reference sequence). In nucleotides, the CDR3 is TGTGCCAGCAGCTTAGGGGGACACCTGAACACTGAAGCTTTCTTT. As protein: CASSLGGHLNTEAFF.

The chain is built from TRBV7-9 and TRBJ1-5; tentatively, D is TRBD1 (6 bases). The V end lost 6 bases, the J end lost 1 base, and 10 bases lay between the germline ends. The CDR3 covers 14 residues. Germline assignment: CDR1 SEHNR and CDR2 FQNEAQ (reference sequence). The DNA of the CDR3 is TGTGCCAGCAGGTCGGACAGAAGCAATCAGCCCCAGCATTTT. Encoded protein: CASRSDRSNQPQHF.